These 26 T cell receptor beta chains were sequenced from one sample in a study of blood T cell repertoires in COVID-19. The method was immunoSEQ multiplex PCR; TCRdb's version includes in-frame clones alone and lacks a portion of them. The table lists around 94,000 clones, approximately 86% of them singletons. Sequences were obtained from peripheral blood. These receptors originate from a man older than 75 with acute or convalescent COVID-19.

This sequence joins TRBV28 and TRBJ1-4; D not certain. Germline V gene data show CDR1 as MDHEN and CDR2 as SYDVKM. V dropped 4 bases and J dropped 8 bases, with 14 bases sitting between them. The CDR3 spans 14 residues. The CDR3 nucleotides read TGTGCCAGCAGTTCGCCGGGGAAGGAGGAAAAACTGTTTTTT. It translates to CASSSPGKEEKLFF.

The CDR3: CASRKVGRTQYF. DNA of the CDR3: TGTGCCAGCAGGAAAGTGGGGCGGACGCAGTATTTT. The chain carries TRBV5-6 and TRBJ2-3; possible D gene TRBD1, 5 bases. The CDR3 is 12 residues long. Trimming shortened V by 5 bases and J by 9 bases, and 13 bases separated the two germline ends. Germline V lookup: CDR1 SGHDT, CDR2 YYEEEE.

The chain joins TRBV18 to TRBJ2-7, with 8 nucleotides matching TRBD1. CDR3 length: 13 amino acids. V trimming: 4 bases; J trimming: 5 bases; junction bases outside the gene matches: 4. From germline, CDR1 is KGHSH and CDR2 LQKENI. CDR3 sequence: CASSRTGIDEQYF. CDR3 bases: TGTGCCAGCTCACGGACAGGGATCGACGAGCAGTACTTC.

The rearrangement uses TRBV2 and TRBJ2-4, with a possible D match to TRBD1 (5 bases). Per germline, CDR1 SNHLY and CDR2 FYNNEI. V gave up 4 bases and J gave up 2 bases, with 12 bases separating them. The CDR3 is 15 residues long. The DNA of the CDR3 is TGTGCCAGCAGTGTTCAGGTGGGGCCCAAAAACATTCAGTACTTC. As protein: CASSVQVGPKNIQYF.

The genes are TRBV24-1 and TRBJ2-7; D perhaps matches TRBD2 (6 bases). This CDR3 region has 16 residues. Trimming removed 3 bases at V and 3 bases at J, with 17 bases between. Germline loops: CDR1 KGHDR, CDR2 SFDVKD. The CDR3 coding sequence is TGTGCCACCAGTGATCCTCTGACCCGGGAGATCTACGAGCAGTACTTC. This translates into CATSDPLTREIYEQYF.

The chain combines TRBV7-2 with TRBJ2-7; possibly TRBD1 for D (6 bases). The germline V gene has CDR1 SGHTA and CDR2 FQGNSA. V lost 3 bases to trimming and J lost 0 bases, with 9 bases between them. The CDR3 consists of 14 residues. The CDR3 reads CASSFQGSSYEQYF. CDR3 coding DNA: TGTGCCAGCAGCTTCCAGGGGAGCTCCTACGAGCAGTACTTC. The entire variable domain, with the rest obtained from reference TRBV7-2 and TRBJ2-7, is as follows: GAGVSQSPSNKVTEKGKDVELRCDPISGHTALYWYRQSLGQGLEFLIYFQGNSAPDKSGLPSDRFSAERTGGSVSTLTIQRTQQEDSAVYLCASSFQGSSYEQYFGPGTRLTVT.

This chain uses TRBV5-4 with TRBJ2-1, with 12 bases aligning to TRBD2. Germline assignment: CDR1 SGHNT and CDR2 YYREEE (reference sequence). V lost 4 bases, J lost 0 bases, and 5 bases stayed unmatched. The CDR3 sequence is 17 residues long. The CDR3 loop reads CASSKGLAGSSYNEQFF. Written as DNA, the CDR3 is TGTGCCAGCAGCAAGGGACTAGCGGGCTCCTCCTACAATGAGCAGTTCTTC.

The V gene is TRBV11-2, the J gene TRBJ2-6, with D tentatively TRBD1 (6 bases). There are 16 residues in the CDR3. Germline V gives CDR1 SGHAT, CDR2 FQNNGV. The V end lost 5 bases, the J end lost 2 bases, and 13 bases lay between the germline ends. The CDR3 nucleotides read TGTGCCAGCAGCCCCACAGGGAGAGCTGGGGCCAACGTCCTGACTTTC. Its translation: CASSPTGRAGANVLTF.

This rearrangement joins TRBV28 to TRBJ1-2, with D unresolved. In germline, CDR1 is MDHEN, CDR2 SYDVKM. V shed 6 bases and J shed 2 bases, with 7 bases lying between them. CDR3 length: 12 residues. DNA for the CDR3: TGTGCCAGCAGCACCCTAAACTATGGCTACACCTTC. Translating it yields CASSTLNYGYTF.

The chain recombines TRBV6-2 or TRBV6-3 with TRBJ2-6; 10 bases fit TRBD1. This CDR3 contains 16 residues. Trimming took 5 bases from V and 2 from J; bases not matched to a gene: 3. Germline-derived CDR1 and CDR2 are MNHEY and SVGEGT. The CDR3: CASSGQGVTGANVLTF. The CDR3 DNA follows: TGTGCCAGCAGTGGACAGGGGGTAACTGGGGCCAACGTCCTGACTTTC.

The chain is built from TRBV6-4 and TRBJ2-1; the D gene is possibly TRBD2 (5 bases). V lost 0 bases and J lost 9, with 12 bases in between. The CDR3 contains 14 residues. Germline-derived CDR1 and CDR2 are MRHNA and SNTAGT. This CDR3 is CASSDSIGGFEQFF. The DNA for the CDR3 is TGTGCCAGCAGTGACTCGATTGGCGGGTTTGAGCAGTTCTTC.

The chain employs TRBV7-2 and TRBJ2-7; 9 bases match TRBD1. The CDR3 is 15 residues long. Germline trimming cut 5 bases from V and 2 bases from J; bases unmatched to any gene: 7. Per germline, CDR1 SGHTA and CDR2 FQGNSA. The CDR3 sequence is CASSIQGAQTYEQYF. The CDR3 DNA reads TGTGCCAGCAGCATACAGGGGGCCCAAACCTACGAGCAGTACTTC. Full variable domain (outside the CDR3, taken from reference TRBV7-2 and TRBJ2-7): GAGVSQSPSNKVTEKGKDVELRCDPISGHTALYWYRQSLGQGLEFLIYFQGNSAPDKSGLPSDRFSAERTGGSVSTLTIQRTQQEDSAVYLCASSIQGAQTYEQYFGPGTRLTVT.

This chain uses TRBV4-3 with TRBJ2-3, with a weak D call TRBD1 (5 bases). V gave up 0 bases and J gave up 2 bases, with 9 bases separating them. The CDR3 loop spans 15 amino acids. Per the germline V gene, CDR1 is LGHNA and CDR2 is YSLEER. As DNA, the CDR3 is TGCGCCAGCAGCCAAGATCCGACAGACACAGATACGCAGTATTTT. Translating it yields CASSQDPTDTDTQYF.

The V and J genes are TRBV30 and TRBJ2-7; 10 nucleotides align to TRBD1. V shed 3 bases, J shed 2 bases, and the junction held 4 bases outside the gene matches. The CDR3 length is 14 residues. In germline, CDR1 is GTSNPN, CDR2 SVGIG (reference sequence). The DNA of the CDR3 is TGTGCCTGGAGCCGGGACAGGGGCGCCTACGAGCAGTACTTC. It codes for CAWSRDRGAYEQYF.

This rearrangement joins TRBV14 to TRBJ2-7; D gene unclear. The length of the CDR3 is 14 residues. CDR1 and CDR2 from the germline V gene are SGHDN and FVKESK. Between the trimmed V and J ends, which lost 4 bases and 5 bases, there was a span of 15 bases. The CDR3 DNA reads TGTGCCAGCAGCCGCAATCTAGGTTCCGACGAGCAGTACTTC. This gives the protein CASSRNLGSDEQYF.

The chain recombines TRBV30 with TRBJ2-7, with 7 bases lining up with TRBD1. The V gene's germline CDR1 is GTSNPN and CDR2 SVGIG (reference sequence). The CDR3 length is 12 residues. The J segment lost 7 bases and the V segment lost 4 bases, leaving 7 bases of the junction unmatched. This chain's CDR3 is CAWNKGAGEQYF. The DNA of the CDR3 is TGTGCCTGGAATAAGGGGGCTGGTGAGCAGTACTTC. Based on the CDR3 plus reference TRBV30 and TRBJ2-7, the full variable domain is SQTIHQWPATLVQPVGSPLSLECTVEGTSNPNLYWYRQAAGRGLQLLFYSVGIGQISSEVPQNLSASRPQDRQFILSSKKLLLSDSGFYLCAWNKGAGEQYFGPGTRLTVT.

The CDR3 nucleotides read TGTGCCAGCAGTCCCGTTGAGGCGGGAGTTTACAATGAGCAGTTCTTC. This sequence encodes CASSPVEAGVYNEQFF. The genes are TRBV28 and TRBJ2-1; TRBD2 matches at 7 bases. The ends lost 5 bases at V and 4 bases at J; junction bases unmatched: 11. Germline CDR1 MDHEN, CDR2 SYDVKM. The CDR3 extends over 16 amino acids.

V is TRBV4-3 and J is TRBJ2-2; D not certain. V was shortened by 1 base and J by 2 bases, with 14 bases between the two germline ends. CDR1 and CDR2 (germline): LGHNA, YSLEER. The CDR3 is 17 amino acids. The DNA of the CDR3 is TGCGCCAGCAGCCAAGGTGGCAGACTTCCCAACACCGGGGAGCTGTTTTTT. It codes for CASSQGGRLPNTGELFF.

This chain joins TRBV27 and TRBJ2-3; D ambiguous. CDR3 size: 14 residues. The germline V and J ends were trimmed by 5 bases and 1 base, with 10 bases remaining between them. CDR1 and CDR2 (germline): MNHEY, SMNVEV (reference sequence). The chain's CDR3 is CASSLQTGTDTQYF. The CDR3 coding sequence is TGTGCCAGCAGTCTCCAAACTGGCACAGATACGCAGTATTTT.

Remarks on this clone: The junction and the germline gene differ at one end; a read error may be behind it. J is TRBJ2-3 and V is TRBV2; no reliable D call. The CDR3 spans 15 residues. Germline CDR1 is SNHLY and CDR2 is FYNNEI. CDR3 loop: CASREDMGSTDTQYF. DNA of the CDR3: TGTGCCAGCAGGGAAGACATGGGCAGCACAGATACGCAGTATTTT.

The chain recombines TRBV3-1 (or the pseudogene TRBV3-2) with TRBJ2-5, with D possibly TRBD2 on 6 matching bases. The V gene lost 2 bases and the J gene lost 4 bases, with 14 bases spanning the gap. This CDR3 region has 15 residues. Germline CDR1 is LGHDT and CDR2 is YNNKEL (reference sequence). CDR3: CASSQTPGVGETQYF. For the CDR3, the DNA is TGTGCCAGCAGCCAAACCCCGGGAGTTGGAGAGACCCAGTACTTC.

CDR3 coding DNA: TGTGCCACCAGTGAGCCCCTAGCGGGACCCAATGAGCAGTTCTTC. This sequence encodes CATSEPLAGPNEQFF. The chain links TRBV24-1 to TRBJ2-1, with 9 positions matching TRBD2. J gave up 6 bases and V 4 bases, and 6 bases lay outside the gene matches. Germline CDR1 reads KGHDR; CDR2 reads SFDVKD. The CDR3 is made up of 15 amino acids.

The genes are TRBV7-9 and TRBJ2-7; 7 nucleotides line up with TRBD1. CDR3 length: 16 residues. Germline CDR1 is SEHNR and CDR2 is FQNEAQ (reference sequence). J gave up 2 bases and V 5 bases, and 12 bases lay outside the gene matches. The CDR3 region has the DNA TGTGCCAGCAGCCCACGGACAGGAGCTATGACCTACGAGCAGTACTTC. Its protein product is CASSPRTGAMTYEQYF.

The chain combines TRBV5-3 with TRBJ1-1; 8 nucleotides match TRBD1. TRBV5-3 is recorded as an ORF, its role being uncertain. The CDR3 is made up of 14 amino acids. V lost 4 bases to trimming and J lost 4 bases; unmatched junction nucleotides: 6. The CDR3 reads CARSQRTGGTEAFF. DNA of the CDR3: TGTGCCAGAAGCCAACGAACAGGGGGCACTGAAGCTTTCTTT.

J is TRBJ1-6 and V is TRBV24-1, with a weak D call TRBD1 (6 bases). This CDR3 contains 14 residues. The V gene's germline CDR1 is KGHDR and CDR2 SFDVKD. The V gene lost 7 bases and the J gene lost 6 bases, with 12 bases spanning the gap. The CDR3: CATSAGDLNSPLHF. The CDR3 nucleotides are TGTGCCACCAGCGCAGGGGACCTTAATTCACCCCTCCACTTT.

A remark on this clone: The same CDR3 can be traced to other DNA sequences in this sample. The CDR3 nucleotides read TGTGCCAGCAGCCTACGACTAGCGGGAAATGAGCAGTTCTTC. It encodes CASSLRLAGNEQFF. The V and J genes are TRBV5-4 and TRBJ2-1; 11 bases fit TRBD2. Trimming at V came to 4 bases and at J to 7 bases, leaving 4 bases not matched to a gene. The CDR3 consists of 14 residues. Germline loops: CDR1 SGHNT, CDR2 YYREEE (reference sequence). Based on the CDR3 plus reference TRBV5-4 and TRBJ2-1, the full variable domain is ETGVTQSPTHLIKTRGQQVTLRCSSQSGHNTVSWYQQALGQGPQFIFQYYREEENGRGNFPPRFSGLQFPNYSSELNVNALELDDSALYLCASSLRLAGNEQFFGPGTRLTVL.